This is a list of T cell receptor beta chains from one sample in a study of shared clonotypes between healthy human individuals. The repertoire was sequenced with immunoSEQ multiplex PCR; TCRdb's copy has only in-frame clones and lacks some. The sample yields millions of clones, approximately 92% seen once. Sequenced material: naive CD4+ T cells sorted from blood. The receptors come from a man younger than 30 in good health. Both conserved end residues are trimmed from each CDR3. Size is stated for part of the rows, as once, few or many counts, or as a class when the clone is expanded.

. TRBJ2-4 TRBV6-1 ASSEGLVVAKNIQY
. TRBJ1-5 TRBV7-8 ASSLEGTGEGNQPQH
. TRBJ1-2 TRBV19 ASHTEGGGYGYT
. TRBJ2-6 TRBV7-2 ASSLEVTGANVLT
. TRBJ2-3 TRBV11-2 ASSFTDSTDTQY
. TRBJ2-3 TRBV11-3 ASSLGVGPRGTDTQY
. TRBJ2-1 TRBV7-9 ASSLGTSGSNEQF
. TRBJ1-5 TRBV19 ASAGGPSGNQPQH
. TRBJ1-1 TRBV28 ASIRTGEAF
few TRBJ1-1 TRBV30 AWRVSGNTEAF
. TRBJ2-7 TRBV7-2 ASSTRQGALLEQY
. TRBJ2-7 TRBV11-2 ASTFDSGTYEQY
. TRBJ1-1 TRBV7-2 ASSLGRAEAF
. TRBJ1-6 TRBV10-3 AISEGGQTNSPLH
. TRBJ1-2 TRBV9 ASSVAGTGNYGYT
. TRBJ1-6 TRBV4-3 ASSEDGSRPLH
. TRBJ2-3 TRBV10-1 ASSDTDTQY
. TRBJ2-7 TRBV6-9 ASSPDPNREHEQY
. TRBJ2-1 TRBV10-1 ASSESLKNEQF
. TRBJ1-6 TRBV5-1 ASSLVSRQDSPLH
. TRBJ2-3 TRBV30 AWSRDTTDTQY
few TRBJ1-5 TRBV2 ASSEVYRNSNQPQH
. TRBJ2-3 TRBV28 ASTSLAAGGPTDTQY
. TRBJ2-7 TRBV19 ASSPKGTGILSEQY
. TRBJ1-2 TRBV20-1 SAGTGYGYT
. TRBJ2-7 TRBV14 ASSQDILGTGKSYEQY
. TRBJ2-1 TRBV5-1 ASSFWGSSYNEQF
. TRBJ2-5 TRBV16 ASSPESTGVETQY
. TRBJ2-7 TRBV5-6 ASSLVGQGAYEQY
. TRBJ2-5 TRBV10-1 ASSGGGIEETQY
. TRBJ2-5 TRBV25-1 ASSELGRDPVTQY
. TRBJ2-1 TRBV7-3 ASSSPERGPRDEQF
. TRBJ1-5 TRBV15 ATSSHRGGNQPQH
. TRBJ1-1 TRBV6-1 ASSEARNTEAF
. TRBJ1-2 TRBV9 ASSVEGDGYT
. TRBJ1-3 TRBV5-6 ASSRGSGTRGNTIY
. TRBJ1-2 TRBV4-3 ASSQEAGGYGYT
. TRBJ2-3 TRBV9 ASSVWQGLTDTQY
. TRBJ2-5 TRBV5-4 ASSLGAGRGETQY
. TRBJ2-7 TRBV4-1 ASSSPGRTSYEQY
. TRBJ2-1 TRBV25-1 ASSDWGPNEQF
. TRBJ2-3 TRBV7-2 ASSRGGTSATDTQY
. TRBJ2-7 TRBV6-1 ASSEALRLGYEQY
. TRBJ2-7 TRBV19 ASSPRDRALSYEQY
. TRBJ1-4 TRBV18 ASSLNRATNEKLF
. TRBJ1-1 TRBV7-2 ASSSILRNTEAF
. TRBJ1-6 TRBV6-6 ASRANRGGSSPLH
. TRBJ2-7 TRBV25-1 ASSATGGFYEQY
. TRBJ2-2 TRBV11-3 ASSARGTNTGELF
. TRBJ2-5 TRBV4-1 ASSQDRSGDISGETQY
. TRBJ2-2 TRBV30 AWSVRAGELF
. TRBJ1-2 TRBV6-5 ASGKGSLGYGYT
. TRBJ2-7 TRBV27 ASSSRTGAYEQY
. TRBJ1-1 TRBV6-1 ASTVTGGLGTEAF
. TRBJ2-2 TRBV7-7 ASSLWDAGELF